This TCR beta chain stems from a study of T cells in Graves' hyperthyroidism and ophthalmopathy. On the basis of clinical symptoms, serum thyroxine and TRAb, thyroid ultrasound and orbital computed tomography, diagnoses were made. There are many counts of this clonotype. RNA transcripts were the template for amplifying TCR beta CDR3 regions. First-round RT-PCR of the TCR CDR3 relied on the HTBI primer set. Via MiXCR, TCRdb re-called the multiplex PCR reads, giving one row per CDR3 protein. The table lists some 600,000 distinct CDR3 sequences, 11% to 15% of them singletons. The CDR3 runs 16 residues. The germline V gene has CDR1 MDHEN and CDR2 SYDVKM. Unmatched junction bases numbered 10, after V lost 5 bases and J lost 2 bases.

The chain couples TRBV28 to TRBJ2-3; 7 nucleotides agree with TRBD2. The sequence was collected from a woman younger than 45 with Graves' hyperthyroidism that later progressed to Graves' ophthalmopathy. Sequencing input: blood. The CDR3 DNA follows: TGTGCCAGCAGTGAACTAGGGCTAGCGGTCACAGATACGCAGTATTTT. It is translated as CASSELGLAVTDTQYF. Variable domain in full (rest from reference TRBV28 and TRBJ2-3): DVKVTQSSRYLVKRTGEKVFLECVQDMDHENMFWYRQDPGLGLRLIYFSYDVKMKEKGDIPEGYSVSREKKERFSLILESASTNQTSMYLCASSELGLAVTDTQYFGPGTRLTVL.